This TCR beta chain was recovered during a study of CXCR3-negative and CXCR3-positive naive CD8 T cells. Per germline, CDR1 DFQATT and CDR2 SNEGSKA (reference sequence). The CDR3 is 13 amino acids. Study conclusions and caveats: Most assays were run on fresh PBMCs (CXCR3 expression partially decreased after cryopreservation).

A remark on this clonotype: Its target is unknown.

Researchers prepared the TRB cDNA libraries using 5' RACE with UMI labels. TCRdb re-analyzed the 5' RACE reads; it lists each CDR3 protein once, without DNA. Its listing shows more than 65,000 distinct CDR3 sequences. The V gene is TRBV20-1, the J gene TRBJ2-7; TCRdb outputs TRBD1, but without DNA this stays unchecked. The clonotype comes from a human donor in good health. Some clones in this sample may be carry-over from other donors' samples. The source material was naive CXCR3- CD8+ T cells from blood. Subset indicated: CD45RO-CCR7+CD27+CD95- naive CD8+ T cells lacking CXCR3 (TNR3-). CDR3 in amino acids: CSASTGYSYEQYF.